This T cell receptor beta chain was profiled in a study of CD8+ T cells in alopecia areata. Overall study context: A 6-month off-drug phase came after tofacitinib, which had lasted 6 to 18 months.

The authors sorted CD4+ and CD8+ T cells from PBMCs. Sequencing used cDNA as its template, made by extracting RNA and reverse transcribing it. Clones were read by immunoSEQ multiplex PCR, and TCRdb kept only the in-frame ones, dropping some. In the table there are more than 95,000 clones, roughly two fifths of which are singletons. This clone came up a few times. As yet, its antigen is unknown. CDR1 and CDR2 (germline): SNHLY, FYNNEI. Trimming cost V 10 bases and J 15 bases, with 19 bases left between them. The CDR3 spans 11 residues. Study-level results: Clonality exceeded that of normal scalp in lesional scalp, most notably in alopecia totalis/universalis.

The clonotype comes from a human donor with alopecia areata. Material: CD4+ T cells sorted from blood. The chain uses TRBV2 and TRBJ2-1; either TRBD1 or TRBD2 may fit D (5 bases each). DNA for the CDR3: TGTGCCACAAGTACCGGGGCCACTACGTTCTTC. Translating it yields CATSTGATTFF.